This entry concerns a single T cell receptor (beta chain). The antigen remains unidentified. TCRdb passed the RT-PCR reads through MiXCR, listing each CDR3 protein once. The profile covers about 700,000 distinct CDR3 sequences, with around 13% appearing a single time and 5.5% to 8% taken by the ten largest. The entry originates in a study of response to subunit inactivated influenza vaccine. Study conclusions and caveats: Seasonal influenza vaccination, on each occasion, was suggested by the authors to recruit few new T cells.

Germline assignment: CDR1 DFQATT and CDR2 SNEGSKA (reference sequence). There are 12 residues in the CDR3. V shed 5 bases and J shed 5 bases, with 13 bases lying between them. V usage is TRBV20-1 and J usage is TRBJ2-7; D remains unclear. Sequencing was performed on PBMCs from blood, taken 14 days before vaccination. The source is a man in his forties or fifties who received an inactivated influenza vaccine. The CDR3 region has the DNA TGCAGTGCTCCGAGTCGGTCCCACGAGCAGTACTTC. Its protein is CSAPSRSHEQYF.